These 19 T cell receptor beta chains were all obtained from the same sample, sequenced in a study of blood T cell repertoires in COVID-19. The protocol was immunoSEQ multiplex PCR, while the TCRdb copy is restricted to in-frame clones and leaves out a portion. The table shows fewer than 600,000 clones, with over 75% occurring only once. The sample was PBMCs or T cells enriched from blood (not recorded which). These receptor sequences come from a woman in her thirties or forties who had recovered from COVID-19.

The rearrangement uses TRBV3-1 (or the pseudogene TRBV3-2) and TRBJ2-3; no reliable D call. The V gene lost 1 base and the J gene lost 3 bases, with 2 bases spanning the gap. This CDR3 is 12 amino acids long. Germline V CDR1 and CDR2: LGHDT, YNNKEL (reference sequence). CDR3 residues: CASSQATDTQYF. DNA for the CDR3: TGTGCCAGCAGCCAAGCGACAGATACGCAGTATTTT.

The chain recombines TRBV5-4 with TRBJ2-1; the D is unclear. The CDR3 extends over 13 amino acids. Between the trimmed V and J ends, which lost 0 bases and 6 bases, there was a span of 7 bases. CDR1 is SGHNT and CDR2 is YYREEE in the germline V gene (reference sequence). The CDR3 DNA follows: TGTGCCAGCAGCTTGGATCAGATCAATGAGCAGTTCTTC. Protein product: CASSLDQINEQFF.

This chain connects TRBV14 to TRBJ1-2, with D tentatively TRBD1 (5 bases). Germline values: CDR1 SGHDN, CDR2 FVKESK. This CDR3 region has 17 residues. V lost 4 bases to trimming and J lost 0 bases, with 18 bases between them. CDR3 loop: CASSPPGHGLTNYGYTF. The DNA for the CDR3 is TGTGCCAGCAGCCCACCCGGACATGGCCTTACTAACTATGGCTACACCTTC.

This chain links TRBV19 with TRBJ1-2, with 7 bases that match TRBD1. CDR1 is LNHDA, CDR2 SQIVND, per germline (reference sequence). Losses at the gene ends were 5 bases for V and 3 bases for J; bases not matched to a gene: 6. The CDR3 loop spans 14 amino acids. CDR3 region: CASSPATGYYGYTF. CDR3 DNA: TGTGCCAGTAGTCCAGCGACAGGGTACTATGGCTACACCTTC.

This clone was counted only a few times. The chain's CDR3 is CASSPLGLTYEQYF. The CDR3 DNA reads as TGTGCCAGCAGCCCCCTGGGACTAACGTACGAGCAGTACTTC. This sequence joins TRBV7-2 and TRBJ2-7; 7 bases map to TRBD2. CDR1 and CDR2 (germline): SGHTA, FQGNSA. V gave up 5 bases and J gave up 4 bases; unmatched junction bases: 8. The CDR3 is 14 amino acids.

CDR3 DNA: TGTGCCAGTAGTATAACAGGGGTGAACACTGAAGCTTTCTTT. It is translated as CASSITGVNTEAFF. V usage is TRBV19 and J usage is TRBJ1-1; TRBD1 matches 7 bases. CDR1 LNHDA and CDR2 SQIVND come from the germline V gene (reference sequence). The CDR3 spans 14 residues. V trimming: 2 bases; J trimming: 0 bases; junction bases outside the gene matches: 0.

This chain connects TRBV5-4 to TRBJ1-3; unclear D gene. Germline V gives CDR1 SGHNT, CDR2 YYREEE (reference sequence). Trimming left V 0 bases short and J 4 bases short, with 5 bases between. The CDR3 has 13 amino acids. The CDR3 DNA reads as TGTGCCAGCAGCTTGGCCGAGGGAAACACCATATATTTT. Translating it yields CASSLAEGNTIYF. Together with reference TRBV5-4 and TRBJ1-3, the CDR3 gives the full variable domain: ETGVTQSPTHLIKTRGQQVTLRCSSQSGHNTVSWYQQALGQGPQFIFQYYREEENGRGNFPPRFSGLQFPNYSSELNVNALELDDSALYLCASSLAEGNTIYFGEGSWLTVV.

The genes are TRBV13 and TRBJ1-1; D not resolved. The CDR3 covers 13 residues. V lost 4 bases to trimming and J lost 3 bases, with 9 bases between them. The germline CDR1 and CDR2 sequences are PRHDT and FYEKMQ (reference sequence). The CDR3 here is CASSSRPYTEAFF. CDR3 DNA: TGTGCCAGCAGCTCTAGACCGTACACTGAAGCTTTCTTT.

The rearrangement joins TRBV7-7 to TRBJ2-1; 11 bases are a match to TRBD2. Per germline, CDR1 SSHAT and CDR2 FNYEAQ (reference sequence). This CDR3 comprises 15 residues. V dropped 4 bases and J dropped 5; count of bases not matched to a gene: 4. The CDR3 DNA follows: TGTGCCAGCAGCTCGGGACTAGCGGAGAACAATGAGCAGTTCTTC. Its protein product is CASSSGLAENNEQFF.

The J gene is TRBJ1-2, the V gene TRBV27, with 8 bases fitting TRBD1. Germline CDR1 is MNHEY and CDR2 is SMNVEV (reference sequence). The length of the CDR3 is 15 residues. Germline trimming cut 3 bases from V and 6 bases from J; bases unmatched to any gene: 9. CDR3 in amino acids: CASSFGSGTGDGYTF. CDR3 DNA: TGTGCCAGCAGTTTCGGGTCTGGGACAGGAGATGGCTACACCTTC.

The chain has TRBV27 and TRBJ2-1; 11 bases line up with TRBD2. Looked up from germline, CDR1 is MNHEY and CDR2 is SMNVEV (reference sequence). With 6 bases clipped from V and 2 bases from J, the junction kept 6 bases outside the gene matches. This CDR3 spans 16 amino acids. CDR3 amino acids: CASSLRLAGPYNEQFF. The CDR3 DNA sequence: TGTGCCAGCAGCCTCCGACTAGCGGGGCCCTACAATGAGCAGTTCTTC.

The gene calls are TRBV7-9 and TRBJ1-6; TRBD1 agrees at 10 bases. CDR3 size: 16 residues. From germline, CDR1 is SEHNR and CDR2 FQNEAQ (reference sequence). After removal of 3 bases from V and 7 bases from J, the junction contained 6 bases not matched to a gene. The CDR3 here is CASSLTGGAPNSPLHF. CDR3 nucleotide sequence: TGTGCCAGCAGCTTGACAGGGGGCGCCCCCAATTCACCCCTCCACTTT.

In DNA form, the CDR3 reads TGTGCCAGCAGCCCCCGGACTAGCGTAAACAATGAGCAGTTCTTC. This gives the protein CASSPRTSVNNEQFF. This chain connects TRBV9 to TRBJ2-1; TRBD2 aligns across 9 bases. Trimming removed 4 bases from V and 5 bases from J; junction bases left unmatched: 7. The germline V gene has CDR1 SGDLS and CDR2 YYNGEE. The CDR3 extends over 15 amino acids.

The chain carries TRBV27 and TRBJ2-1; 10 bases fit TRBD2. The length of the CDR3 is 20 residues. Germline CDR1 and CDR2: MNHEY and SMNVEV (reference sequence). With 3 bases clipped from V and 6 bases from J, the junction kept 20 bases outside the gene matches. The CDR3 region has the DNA TGTGCCAGCAGTTTGGGTGGGACAGCTAAGGGACTAGCGATAATCAATGAGCAGTTCTTC. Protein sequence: CASSLGGTAKGLAIINEQFF.

The CDR3: CASSAQGDNYGYTF. The DNA for the CDR3 is TGTGCCAGTAGTGCGCAGGGCGATAACTATGGCTACACCTTC. The V gene is TRBV19, the J gene TRBJ1-2; possible D gene TRBD1, 5 bases. The CDR3 contains 14 residues. V dropped 5 bases and J dropped 1 base, with 11 bases sitting between them. Germline lookup yields CDR1 LNHDA and CDR2 SQIVND (reference sequence).

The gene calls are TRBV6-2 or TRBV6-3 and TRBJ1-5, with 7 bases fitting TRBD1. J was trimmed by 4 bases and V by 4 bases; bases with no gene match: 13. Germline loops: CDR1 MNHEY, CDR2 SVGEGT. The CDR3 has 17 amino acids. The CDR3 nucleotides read TGTGCCAGCAGTTTTGAGGGGGCGGTGGAAGGTAATCAGCCCCAGCATTTT. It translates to CASSFEGAVEGNQPQHF.

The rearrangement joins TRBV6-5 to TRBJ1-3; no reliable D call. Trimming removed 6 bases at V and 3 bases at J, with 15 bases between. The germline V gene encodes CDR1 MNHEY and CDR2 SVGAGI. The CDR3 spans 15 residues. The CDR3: CASRDQESLGNTIYF. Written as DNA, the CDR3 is TGTGCCAGCAGAGACCAGGAAAGTCTTGGAAACACCATATATTTT.

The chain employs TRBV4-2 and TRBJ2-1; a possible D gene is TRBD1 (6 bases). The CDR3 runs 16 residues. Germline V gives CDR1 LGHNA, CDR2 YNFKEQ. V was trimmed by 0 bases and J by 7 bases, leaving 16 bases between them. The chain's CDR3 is CASSQDWGLPSNEQFF. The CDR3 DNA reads TGTGCCAGCAGCCAAGACTGGGGGCTACCGTCGAATGAGCAGTTCTTC.

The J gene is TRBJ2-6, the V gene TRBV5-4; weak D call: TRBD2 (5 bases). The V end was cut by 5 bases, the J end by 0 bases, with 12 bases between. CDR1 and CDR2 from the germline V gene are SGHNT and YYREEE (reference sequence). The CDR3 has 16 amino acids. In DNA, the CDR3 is TGTGCCAGCAGTTTCGAGCGGTTCTCTGGGGCCAACGTCCTGACTTTC. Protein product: CASSFERFSGANVLTF.